This T cell receptor beta chain was recovered during a study of CD8+ T cells in alopecia areata. On the study more broadly: Tofacitinib was taken orally by treated patients, and the dose was 5 to 10 mg twice daily. People stayed on tofacitinib for 6 to 18 months, then stopped the drug for 6 months.

Treatment: oral pan-JAK inhibitor, 5-10 mg twice daily. Researchers gathered lesional scalp punch biopsies and peripheral blood from patients with alopecia areata. Sequencing templates came from extracted RNA that was reverse transcribed into cDNA. The data were produced by immunoSEQ multiplex PCR, yet TCRdb's version contains in-frame clones alone and is incomplete. The data show about 100,000 clones, 55% to 70% seen once. A few counts support this clone. Antigen unknown. Regarding the study as a whole: Only one nonresponder was present, which leaves the link between baseline CD8+ expansion and response uncertain.

CDR3 length equals 13 residues. Trimming pared 10 bases from V and 3 bases from J, leaving 13 bases between. Germline V lookup: CDR1 SNHLY, CDR2 FYNNEI. This TCR was sampled from a human donor with alopecia areata. The J gene is TRBJ2-1, the V gene TRBV2; the D gene is possibly TRBD2 (8 bases). This material consisted of CD8+ T cells sorted from blood, taken at week 56, from a patient treated with tofacitinib. The CDR3 here is CATGGDSYNEQFF. CDR3 DNA: TGTGCCACGGGGGGGGACAGCTACAATGAGCAGTTCTTC.